This note documents a single T cell receptor (beta chain) sequence. Antigen: not known. The data belong to a study of OX40 agonist ivuxolimab in advanced cancers. Study at large: Three patients got partial responses; one had hepatocellular carcinoma and two had cutaneous melanoma. Overall study findings and caveats: The CD4+ and CD8+ T cells in the blood had expanded clonally by week 6 at 0.1 to 3.0 mg/kg.

Clones were sequenced by immunoSEQ multiplex PCR, and TCRdb holds only the in-frame ones, with some missing. The table has about 60,000 clones, roughly 90% seen once. The CDR3 loop spans 15 amino acids. The clonotype originates from an adult with an advanced solid tumor such as melanoma, head and neck, liver or kidney cancer. The specimen was CD4+ or CD8+ T cells sorted from blood, collected in a trial of the OX40 agonist ivuxolimab. This chain uses TRBV12-2 with TRBJ1-2; the D call TRBD1 from the table was never checked on the DNA. TRBV12-2 is recorded as a pseudogene. The CDR3 DNA is TGTGCAAGTCGCTTAGCCCGACAGGGGTGTTATGGCTACACCTTC. The encoded protein is CASRLARQGCYGYTF.